The clone carrying this T cell receptor (beta chain) was seen a few times. This sample was included in a study of cytotoxic CD8 clonotypes in ibrutinib-treated CLL. The CDR3 length is 13 residues. CDR1 is MDHEN and CDR2 is SYDVKM in the germline V gene. V was clipped by 7 bases and J by 5 bases, with 14 bases between them. The repertoire was sequenced with immunoSEQ multiplex PCR; TCRdb's copy has only in-frame clones and lacks some. This table holds roughly 250,000 clones, roughly 70% found once. The starting material was PBMCs, obtained after 24 months of ibrutinib treatment. The rearrangement links TRBV28 to TRBJ1-2; D gene ambiguous. This receptor was taken from a human donor with chronic lymphocytic leukemia. The CDR3 sequence is CASIQVQGYGYTF. CDR3 coding DNA: TGTGCCAGCATTCAGGTTCAAGGATATGGCTACACCTTC.